These T cell receptor beta chains were read from a single sample in a study. In TCRdb, the 5' RACE reads were re-called with MiXCR into one record per CDR3 protein. This table has 30,000 to 40,000 distinct CDR3 sequences, 26% appearing once. The sample consisted of naive CD4+ T cells sorted from a lymph node. All receptors come from a female donor with breast cancer. Each CDR3 is given with its conserved first and last residue. Each record gives: clone size, D gene, J gene, V gene, CDR3 protein, CDR3 DNA. A D gene is named only where the DNA matches it firmly. Where a row states a size, it is once, few, many or the class of an expanded clone; other rows omit it.

size: many
D: TRBD1
J: TRBJ1-6
V: TRBV10-3
CDR3: CAIRGTDSSYNSPLHF
DNA: TGTGCCATCAGAGGGACAGACAGCTCCTATAATTCACCCCTCCACTTT

size: medium-sized
D: -
J: TRBJ2-1
V: TRBV7-2
CDR3: CASSEQPNEQFF
DNA: TGTGCCAGCAGCGAACAGCCCAATGAGCAGTTCTTC

size: -
D: -
J: TRBJ2-1
V: TRBV3-1
CDR3: CASSEGVGPYNEQFF
DNA: TGTGCCAGCAGCGAAGGGGTTGGCCCCTACAATGAGCAGTTCTTC

size: many
D: TRBD1
J: TRBJ2-2
V: TRBV4-3
CDR3: CASQGTGPGTGELFF
DNA: TGCGCCAGCCAAGGGACAGGGCCCGGCACCGGGGAGCTGTTTTTT

size: -
D: -
J: TRBJ1-1
V: TRBV27
CDR3: CAGSISVNTEAFF
DNA: TGTGCCGGCAGTATTTCGGTGAACACTGAAGCTTTCTTT

size: -
D: -
J: TRBJ2-7
V: TRBV12-3/TRBV12-4
CDR3: CASSQAKTGEQYF
DNA: TGTGCCAGCAGCCAAGCCAAAACGGGGGAGCAGTACTTC

size: few
D: -
J: TRBJ2-1
V: TRBV20-1
CDR3: CSAYEGIALAF
DNA: TGCAGTGCTTACGAGGGGATAGCGTTGGCCTTC

size: -
D: -
J: TRBJ2-3
V: TRBV3-1
CDR3: CASSQIGGADTQYF
DNA: TGTGCCAGCAGCCAAATCGGCGGGGCAGATACGCAGTATTTT

size: -
D: -
J: TRBJ2-7
V: TRBV27
CDR3: CASSYRAPRSSEQYF
DNA: TGTGCCAGCAGTTATAGGGCACCACGTTCGTCCGAGCAGTACTTC

size: many
D: -
J: TRBJ1-6
V: TRBV7-2
CDR3: CASSLTNSPLHF
DNA: TGTGCCAGCAGCCTGACTAATTCACCCCTCCACTTT

size: -
D: TRBD1
J: TRBJ2-7
V: TRBV2
CDR3: CVKRDREAYEQYF
DNA: TGTGTCAAGAGGGACAGGGAAGCCTACGAGCAGTACTTC

size: many
D: TRBD1
J: TRBJ1-5
V: TRBV28
CDR3: CASKGQGHQPQHF
DNA: TGTGCCAGCAAAGGACAGGGCCATCAGCCCCAGCATTTT

size: -
D: -
J: TRBJ2-1
V: TRBV30
CDR3: CAWSEVKGEFF
DNA: TGTGCCTGGAGTGAGGTAAAGGGGGAGTTCTTC